The text below deals with one T cell receptor (beta chain). It has no known antigen specificity. No base-level quality is on record; no much larger clone is a single base apart. The cohort consisted of some 730 healthy bone marrow donors. At the time of sampling, every cohort member was nominally healthy, though immune exposures that went unrecorded were likely present. The donor was CMV seropositive and was included in the group of 250 to 300 seropositive cohort members. A peripheral blood sample was provided by each donor, and peripheral blood mononuclear cells were used for TCR beta sequencing. The Qiagen DNeasy Blood Extraction Kit was used to extract genomic DNA from the blood cell samples. Trimming at the junction amounts to 0 bases on V and 2 bases on J, and the germline ends lie 12 bases apart. Looking up the germline V gene yields CDR1 SGHRS and CDR2 YFSETQ. The CDR3 spans 16 residues, from the cysteine through the phenylalanine. Solely the CDR3 DNA is kept, with 48 bases framed from the first base.

The data stem from a study of cytomegalovirus exposure and HLA in healthy donors (dated by TCRdb to 2016 to 2017). About the study as a whole: An earlier analysis of roughly 630 of the donors reported roughly 270 Gb of sequence data and 100 million to 130 million unique TCR beta sequences from about 180 million T cells. Class I and class II HLA loci were covered by the typing at four-digit resolution. The number of typed donors differed by locus: roughly 629-630 for A, B, C, DRB1 and DQB1; about 520 for DQA1; some 610 for DPA1; and 400 to 480 for DPB1. A later genetic analysis used genome-wide SNP genotypes for about three fifths of the 666 donors, treating that subset as a discovery cohort. Using immunosequencing, the study profiled T cell repertoires from 550 to 750 subjects and related those repertoires to cytomegalovirus serostatus. All discovery cohort repertoires had been generated on a single sequencing platform. Five DR-DQ haplotypes were handled as single units for association and clustering, since linkage in the cohort was strong. Among 300 to 500 genotyped donors of the cohort, an average of approximately 200,000 unique TCR beta nucleotide sequences was sequenced per donor, of which about 19% were non-productive. The genetic ancestry cluster associated with self-reported Caucasian donors included 65% to 90% of the approximately 400 genotyped donors. Besides the first cohort of more than 650 subjects, a separate validation cohort made up of some 110 different subjects was used. The later analysis used no new phenotypic data to find candidate immune exposures, relying instead on TCR beta sequences and their occurrence across donors. Roughly 300 gigabases of sequencing data and 91 million or so unique TCR sequences made up an early release that covered 640 HLA-typed donors. Donor age, sex, ethnicity and CMV serostatus were collected together with the repertoire data. To predict cytomegalovirus infection status, the study combined high-throughput TCR immunosequencing, statistical association of individual TCRs with disease status, and machine learning. The study was designed to test whether signatures of past pathogen exposure could be identified by cataloging public T cell receptors. A later analysis re-analyzed previously published TCR beta repertoires from roughly 630 donors and added high-resolution HLA genotyping to study TCR occurrence patterns. To decide whether each TCR beta V gene segment behaved as functional or pseudogenic, an earlier analysis of over 500 of the donors relied on high-throughput TCR beta sequencing.

Beyond this particular receptor, the publication reports: Assigning TCR associations to individual alleles was difficult when HLA alleles, especially DR and DQ, strongly co-occurred. According to a later analysis, parvovirus B19, influenza, CMV and Epstein-Barr virus appeared linked to several top co-occurrence clusters. The authors suggested that the approach could potentially be extended to other disease states and immunological phenotypes. A further reported finding was that TCR beta sequences accurately predicted the HLA-A and HLA-B alleles for most subjects in the first cohort. A later analysis found that most CMV-associated TCR beta chains appeared HLA-restricted, with HLA associations seemingly driven largely by CMV exposure. Some IMGT-functional V segments, including TRBV6-2 and TRBV6-3, could not be told apart with the 87-base-pair reads, so those segments were excluded. Specific HLA alleles were associated with more than 15,000 TCR beta sequences at a false discovery rate of 0.05 in a later analysis. Sequencing depth was assumed to be roughly uniform across donors in the presence/absence analyses, though that assumption may not hold. HLA typing was unavailable for some donors at each locus, so association tests used only the typed subset. A later analysis found that HLA-associated TCR beta chains were more clonally expanded and had lower generation probabilities than equally common non-associated chains. Most TCR sequences were observed very rarely across donors, whereas some public TCRs were present in many individuals. A cluster of highly shared sequence variants was judged likely to represent a technical artifact of the sequencing pipeline. Roughly 17 rarely observed V segments, including chromosome 9 orphons, were excluded from the earlier analysis of approximately 500 of the donors because counts were too low. According to a later analysis, TCR association rates differed among HLA loci, with DRB1 alleles showing the most associated TCRs and HLA-C alleles showing the fewest. In vitro tests confirmed that a few of the cytomegalovirus-associated TCR beta chains recognize cytomegalovirus antigens. The study gave a list of about 170 TCR beta chains associated with cytomegalovirus. An earlier analysis of some 590 of the donors showed that most TCR beta V segments appeared in productive rearrangements either about 87% or about 30% of the time, which broadly matched IMGT annotations. Cytomegalovirus status was reported to be diagnosed by the classifier with high specificity and sensitivity in both the original and validation cohorts. Linkage disequilibrium might explain the correlated functional status among segregating V segments, but an unknown experimental factor could not be excluded. In this cohort, only TCR beta chains were sequenced, and detectable features were limited by the absence of alpha or paired-chain data. In a later genetic analysis, fewer N-insertions in productive TCRs were reported among donors in an Asian-associated ancestry cluster than the roughly 700-donor mean. Immune exposure information for the cohort was limited to CMV serostatus. In a later genetic analysis, a missense DCLRE1C variant was associated with V-gene and J-gene trimming of TCR beta chains, and the association was replicated in an independent cohort.

The library was produced with the immunoSEQ multiplex PCR assay. For the multiplex PCR, a mixture combining 60 forward primers for TCR Vbeta segments and 13 reverse primers for TCR Jbeta segments was used. Amplification of the CDR3 region of rearranged TCR beta genes was performed with a multiplex PCR assay on genomic DNA. Amplified TCR beta libraries were sequenced as 87-base-pair reads on the Illumina HiSeq System. In the source study's methods: A later analysis counted about 76 million unique TCR beta chains across the 550 to 800 repertoires, and roughly 9.9 million of these chains were shared by at least two donors. To remove PCR and sequencing errors, raw reads were error-corrected and collapsed into unique sequences using a nearest-neighbor algorithm that merged closely related sequences. CDR3 sequences were aligned to IMGT reference sequences to assign V, D and J gene segments. For a sequence to be retained, a match of at least six nucleotides to both a V gene segment and a J gene segment was required. Rearrangements were called productive when the CDR3 lacked stop codons and stayed in frame with V and J; all others were non-productive. Following IMGT convention, CDR3 was defined as the stretch from the second conserved V-encoded cysteine up to the conserved J-encoded phenylalanine. In an earlier analysis of roughly 580 of the donors, sequences lacking an unambiguous match to a single V gene segment were excluded. In an earlier analysis of several hundred of the donors, a V segment was called functional when productive rearrangements were above 56.7%, and segregating when the standard deviation between donors exceeded 5%. To diagnose cytomegalovirus status from the catalog of TCR beta chain sequences, a statistical classification framework was built. A later analysis assigned V and J genes by comparing TCR nucleotide sequences with IMGT/GENE-DB human TR gene sequences. In a later analysis, CDR3 sequences and most-parsimonious VDJ recombination scenarios were assigned using the TCRdist pipeline. In a later analysis, every TCR beta chain was defined by the combination of its CDR3 amino acid sequence and its V-gene family, and reads without a unique V-gene family were dropped. To address suspected cross-contamination and a sequencing artifact, a later analysis removed some 620 highly shared, low-generation-probability nucleotide sequences. In a later analysis, a clonal expansion index for each public chain was calculated from normalized within-repertoire ranks of inferred template counts. In a later analysis, generation probabilities were computed using a VDJ recombination model fitted to out-of-frame rearrangements, and the results were checked against IGoR. In a later analysis, TCR-TCR, TCR-HLA and TCR-CMV co-occurrence was scored with hypergeometric tests, and a repertoire-size bias correction was applied to TCR pairs. False discovery rates were estimated in a later analysis by permuting HLA or CMV assignments 20 times. In a later analysis, co-occurring TCRs were grouped using DBSCAN, and TCRdist sequence similarity was added for clustering within HLA-allele-positive subsets. Repertoires with fewer than 30,000 or more than 120,000 public chains, plus five repertoires with anomalous nucleotide sharing, were excluded from co-occurrence clustering. This immuneACCESS table, as held by TCRdb, lists in-frame sequences with V and J called but not all clones. Of the missing ones, under half trace to an unresolved V gene in checked studies; the others have no known cause. Clone size and V and J calls were adopted from that table, with D and trimming inferred from the DNA. This sample gives about 120,000 clones in total; approximately 17% of them show up just once. The ten largest clones add up to about 2.6% of the sample.

Sequenced sample: PBMCs. This receptor was obtained from a female donor in good health and CMV-seropositive. This receptor chain uses TRBV5-1 and TRBJ2-1; the D gene is possibly TRBD1, with 6 bases matching. The DNA reads as follows: TGCGCCAGCAGCTTGGTCCCCGGGACAACCTACAATGAGCAGTTCTTC. It translates as CASSLVPGTTYNEQFF.